This T cell receptor beta chain was sequenced for a study of cytomegalovirus exposure and HLA in healthy donors. Study-wide results and caveats: Exclusion applied to some V segments, including TRBV6-2 and TRBV6-3, as they were indistinguishable.

V was shortened by 5 bases and J by 4 bases, with 8 bases between the two germline ends. Per germline, CDR1 SGHDN and CDR2 FVKESK. The CDR3 extends over 13 amino acids. This clone was counted between two and nine times. Its cognate antigen is unknown. The PCR ran on 60 Vbeta and 13 Jbeta primers. Sequencing used immunoSEQ multiplex PCR; TCRdb keeps in-frame clones, though not all of them. Among over 200,000 clones listed, 85% to 90% were seen once. The chain uses TRBV14 and TRBJ2-2; D not certain. Sequenced sample: PBMCs. This receptor was identified in a woman aged 18-29 years in good health and CMV-seronegative. The CDR3 here is CASSTLVTGELFF. In DNA, the CDR3 is TGTGCCAGCAGCACGCTAGTCACCGGGGAGCTGTTTTTT.